This T cell receptor beta chain was sequenced during a study of blood T cell repertoires in COVID-19. This clone has only one observation. Sequencing used immunoSEQ multiplex PCR; TCRdb keeps in-frame clones, though not all of them. The sample has tens of thousands of clones, more than 60% seen once. V shed 2 bases, J shed 2 bases, and the junction held 2 bases outside the gene matches. The CDR3 contains 16 residues. Germline V lookup: CDR1 SGHTA, CDR2 FQGNSA. This TCR was sampled from a human donor with active or convalescent COVID-19. The donor label of this sample is uncertain. The chain employs TRBV7-2 and TRBJ2-1, with TRBD2 identical over 11 bases. Material: peripheral blood. CDR3 sequence reads: CASSLPGLAAYNEQFF. In DNA, the CDR3 is TGTGCCAGCAGCTTACCGGGACTAGCGGCCTACAATGAGCAGTTCTTC.